The 12 T cell receptor beta chains listed next were all sequenced from one sample in a study of CD8+ T cells in alopecia areata. The sample's treatment: oral pan-JAK inhibitor, 5-10 mg twice daily. cDNA prepared by RNA extraction and subsequent reverse transcription served as the template for sequencing. Repertoires were generated with immunoSEQ multiplex PCR, while TCRdb's copy carries only in-frame clones and drops some. The data hold 110,000 to 150,000 clones, with roughly 50% observed a single time. The source was CD8+ T cells sorted from blood, collected at week 4, from a patient treated with tofacitinib. The receptor source for this set is a human donor with alopecia areata.

The chain joins TRBV6-4 to TRBJ1-3; D might be TRBD1 (5 bases). The CDR3 spans 13 residues. The V gene's germline CDR1 is MRHNA and CDR2 SNTAGT. Trimming cost V 5 bases and J 8 bases, with 13 bases left between them. This CDR3 reads CASSPLPGDTIYF. The CDR3 region has the DNA TGTGCCAGCAGTCCCCTCCCGGGGGACACCATATATTTT.

The sample holds a few counts of this clone. The same CDR3 also results from other DNA sequences found in this sample. The chain joins TRBV6-5 to TRBJ2-7, with 8 bases identical to TRBD1. Germline V gene sequence: CDR1 MNHEY, CDR2 SVGAGI. CDR3 length equals 14 residues. Unmatched junction bases numbered 6, after V lost 5 bases and J lost 3 bases. The CDR3 spells CASSPTGESYEQYF. In DNA form, the CDR3 reads TGTGCCAGCAGTCCGACAGGGGAAAGCTACGAGCAGTACTTC.

This clone has only a few counts. The chain combines TRBV29-1 with TRBJ1-1, with a tentative D call TRBD1 (5 bases). Trimming left V 5 bases short and J 6 bases short, with 13 bases between. Germline loops: CDR1 SQVTM, CDR2 ANQGSEA. This CDR3 has 12 amino acids. The chain's CDR3 is CSVWGLGSEAFF. CDR3 nucleotides: TGCAGCGTTTGGGGACTCGGGTCTGAAGCTTTCTTT.

This clone was detected only a few times. This chain links TRBV13 with TRBJ2-7; D is uncertain. CDR3 size: 14 residues. Germline V gene lookup returns CDR1 PRHDT and CDR2 FYEKMQ (reference sequence). The ends were cut back, 5 bases at V and 0 bases at J, with 11 bases in the middle. The CDR3 is CASSPTLSSYEQYF. The CDR3 DNA reads as TGTGCCAGCAGCCCGACTTTGAGCTCCTACGAGCAGTACTTC.

The chain recombines TRBV13 with TRBJ2-7; tentative D call: TRBD2 (5 bases). The germline V gene encodes CDR1 PRHDT and CDR2 FYEKMQ (reference sequence). The CDR3 consists of 12 residues. V was shortened by 5 bases and J by 6 bases, with 11 bases between the two germline ends. CDR3 sequence: CASSAGLAEQYF. The CDR3 nucleotides are TGTGCCAGCAGCGCCGGACTCGCCGAGCAGTACTTC.

The rearrangement joins TRBV29-1 to TRBJ2-7; D is unclear. In germline, CDR1 is SQVTM, CDR2 ANQGSEA. V was pared by 4 bases and J by 3 bases, with 13 bases between. CDR3 length: 13 residues. CDR3 loop: CSVVGTEHYEQYF. The CDR3, as DNA: TGCAGCGTTGTGGGAACAGAGCACTACGAGCAGTACTTC.

This chain connects TRBV27 to TRBJ2-5; 8 bases map to TRBD2. The CDR3 runs to 16 residues. With 0 bases clipped from V and 5 bases from J, the junction kept 8 bases outside the gene matches. Germline CDR1 and CDR2: MNHEY and SMNVEV (reference sequence). CDR3 region: CASSLSNRGGRETQYF. CDR3 DNA: TGTGCCAGCAGTTTATCGAATCGGGGGGGCAGGGAGACCCAGTACTTC.

The chain combines TRBV7-2 with TRBJ1-5; weak D call: TRBD1 (5 bases). The V end was cut by 5 bases, the J end by 7 bases, with 24 bases between. The CDR3 loop spans 17 amino acids. Looked up from germline, CDR1 is SGHTA and CDR2 is FQGNSA. DNA of the CDR3: TGTGCCAGCAGCCCAGGGTCGCCAAGGGGCAGCATCCAGCCCCAGCATTTT. Protein product: CASSPGSPRGSIQPQHF.

The V call is TRBV27, the J call TRBJ2-3, with a possible D match to TRBD2 (6 bases). In germline, CDR1 is MNHEY, CDR2 SMNVEV (reference sequence). The CDR3 runs to 13 residues. The germline V and J ends were trimmed by 7 bases and 1 base, with 9 bases remaining between them. The CDR3 reads CASNGGGTDTQYF. CDR3 DNA: TGTGCCAGCAATGGCGGGGGCACAGATACGCAGTATTTT.

The chain carries TRBV29-1 and TRBJ2-6; TRBD2 might be the D (6 bases). Germline values: CDR1 SQVTM, CDR2 ANQGSEA. The CDR3 consists of 13 residues. Between the trimmed V and J ends, which lost 4 bases and 13 bases, there was a span of 17 bases. The CDR3 region is CSVGGEAGSVLTF. In nucleotides, the CDR3 is TGCAGCGTTGGAGGGGAGGCAGGATCTGTCCTGACTTTC.

This sequence joins TRBV5-1 and TRBJ2-1, with 9 bases matching TRBD2. The CDR3 totals 14 residues. Germline V gene sequence: CDR1 SGHRS, CDR2 YFSETQ. Unmatched junction bases numbered 5, after V lost 1 base and J lost 9 bases. The CDR3 sequence: CASSLSGGLSEQFF. The CDR3 nucleotides read TGCGCCAGCAGCTTGAGCGGGGGGTTGAGTGAGCAGTTCTTC.

V is TRBV30 and J is TRBJ2-5, with D tentatively TRBD2 (5 bases). The CDR3 is 16 residues long. V lost 0 bases to trimming and J lost 5 bases, with 19 bases between them. Germline V gene lookup returns CDR1 GTSNPN and CDR2 SVGIG (reference sequence). The chain's CDR3 is CAWSVLEGPGYETQYF. CDR3 in DNA: TGTGCCTGGAGTGTACTAGAGGGTCCCGGGTACGAGACCCAGTACTTC.